The 2 T cell receptor beta chains in this list originate from one sample, sequenced in a study of early T cells in non-severe SARS-CoV-2 infection. One entry per CDR3 protein, called by TCRdb with MiXCR from the 5' RACE reads. The sample comprises 55,000 to 65,000 distinct CDR3 sequences, roughly a tenth of which are singletons, and roughly 8% rests with the top ten. The sequenced sample consisted of whole blood. Receptors were obtained from an adult who was a healthcare worker with PCR-confirmed SARS-CoV-2 infection or an uninfected control (not recorded which).

This clonotype was detected a few times. The chain employs TRBV9 and TRBJ2-1, with unresolved D. The CDR3 contains 13 residues. The V and J ends lost 4 bases and 7 bases respectively, with 12 bases between them. From germline, CDR1 is SGDLS and CDR2 YYNGEE. The CDR3 bases are TGTGCCAGCAGCTCTAGGAATCAAAATGAGCAGTTCTTC. This codes for CASSSRNQNEQFF.

There are many counts of this clonotype. The chain joins TRBV2 to TRBJ1-4, with D perhaps TRBD1 (6 bases). Trimming cost V 0 bases and J 7 bases, with 15 bases left between them. This CDR3 contains 16 residues. Germline V gene sequence: CDR1 SNHLY, CDR2 FYNNEI. CDR3 sequence (DNA): TGTGCCAGCAGTGAAGCGTTTGGGGGGGCGCGTGAAAAACTGTTTTTT. The encoded protein is CASSEAFGGAREKLFF.